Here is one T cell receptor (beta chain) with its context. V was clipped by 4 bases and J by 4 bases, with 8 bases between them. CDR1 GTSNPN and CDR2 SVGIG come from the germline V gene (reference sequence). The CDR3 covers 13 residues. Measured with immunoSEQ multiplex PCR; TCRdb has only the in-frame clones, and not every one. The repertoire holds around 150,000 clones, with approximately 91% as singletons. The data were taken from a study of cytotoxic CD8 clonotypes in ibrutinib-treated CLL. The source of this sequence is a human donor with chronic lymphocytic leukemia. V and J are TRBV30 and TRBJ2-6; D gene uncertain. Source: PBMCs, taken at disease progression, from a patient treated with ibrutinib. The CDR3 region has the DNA TGTGCCTGGACCCAATGGGGGGCCAACGTCCTGACTTTC. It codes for CAWTQWGANVLTF.